One and the same sample provided the 20 T cell receptor beta chains below, sequenced in a study of blood T cell repertoires in COVID-19. Clones were read by immunoSEQ multiplex PCR, and TCRdb kept only the in-frame ones, dropping some. The sample records about 98,000 clones, 75% to 85% being singletons. Sequenced input: peripheral blood. These receptor sequences come from a man in his fifties or sixties with acute or convalescent COVID-19.

The gene calls are TRBV5-1 and TRBJ1-1; the D gene is possibly TRBD1 (5 bases). The V end was cut by 0 bases, the J end by 1 base, with 7 bases between. CDR1 and CDR2 from the germline V gene are SGHRS and YFSETQ. The CDR3 consists of 14 residues. DNA of the CDR3: TGCGCCAGCAGCTTGGACACAGGGAACACTGAAGCTTTCTTT. It translates to CASSLDTGNTEAFF.

The rearrangement uses TRBV25-1 and TRBJ2-7; D gene unclear. The CDR3 spans 14 residues. Germline V gives CDR1 MGHDK, CDR2 SYGVNS. V was cut by 1 base and J by 6 bases, with 13 bases left in between. The CDR3 reads CASSEFDRLSEQYF. The DNA of the CDR3 is TGTGCCAGCAGTGAATTTGATAGATTATCCGAGCAGTACTTC.

V and J are TRBV24-1 and TRBJ2-2; D is perhaps TRBD1 (6 bases). The V gene's germline CDR1 is KGHDR and CDR2 SFDVKD. V shed 4 bases and J shed 3 bases, with 11 bases lying between them. The CDR3 runs 15 residues. The CDR3 protein is CATSDQRTDTGELFF. CDR3 nucleotides: TGTGCCACCAGTGACCAACGGACAGACACCGGGGAGCTGTTTTTT.

J is TRBJ2-1 and V is TRBV7-6; 9 bases line up with TRBD2. This CDR3 region has 17 residues. The ends lost 5 bases at V and 9 bases at J; junction bases unmatched: 17. Germline CDR1 reads SGHVS; CDR2 reads FNYEAQ. The CDR3 loop is CASSPEGEVAGAREQFF. Written as DNA, the CDR3 is TGTGCCAGCAGCCCCGAGGGGGAGGTAGCGGGGGCACGTGAGCAGTTCTTC.

The chain recombines TRBV6-5 with TRBJ2-5, with 8 bases matching TRBD1. Germline V CDR1 and CDR2: MNHEY, SVGAGI. The CDR3 sequence is 15 residues long. Unmatched junction bases numbered 8, after V lost 3 bases and J lost 5 bases. Here the CDR3 DNA reads TGTGCCAGCAGTTATCAGCAGGGGGCTAGGGAGACCCAGTACTTC. It is translated as CASSYQQGARETQYF.

This clone was observed at least ten times. The DNA for the CDR3 is TGTGCCAGCAGCCAAGATCTCACTGGCGGGAGGGGACAAGATACGCAGTATTTT. Its translation is CASSQDLTGGRGQDTQYF. The rearrangement joins TRBV4-2 to TRBJ2-3; 9 bases line up with TRBD2. V dropped 0 bases and J dropped 5; count of bases not matched to a gene: 12. Germline CDR1 LGHNA, CDR2 YNFKEQ. The CDR3 sequence is 18 residues long.

The rearrangement links TRBV10-1 to TRBJ1-1; TRBD1 matches at 7 bases. V trimming: 8 bases; J trimming: 1 base; junction bases outside the gene matches: 10. Germline CDR1 WNHNN, CDR2 SYGVQD (reference sequence). This CDR3 contains 15 residues. For the CDR3, the DNA is TGCGCCAGCTCGAACAGGGGATTGGGGAACACTGAAGCTTTCTTT. The encoded protein is CASSNRGLGNTEAFF.

This clone appeared a single time. V gene TRBV3-1 (or the pseudogene TRBV3-2) combines with J gene TRBJ2-3; 15 bases match TRBD2. The ends lost 5 bases at V and 1 base at J; junction bases unmatched: 4. Germline loops: CDR1 LGHDT, CDR2 YNNKEL (reference sequence). This CDR3 spans 17 amino acids. In DNA form, the CDR3 reads TGTGCCAGCAGCGGACTAGCGGGGGGGCGAGGCACAGATACGCAGTATTTT. Translating it yields CASSGLAGGRGTDTQYF.

The rearrangement links TRBV2 to TRBJ2-2, with 9 bases matching TRBD2. Trimming removed 2 bases from V and 8 bases from J; junction bases left unmatched: 3. CDR1 and CDR2 (germline): SNHLY, FYNNEI. The CDR3 runs to 14 residues. The CDR3 DNA sequence: TGTGCCAGCAGTGAAACTAGCGGGTTTGGGGAGCTGTTTTTT. This sequence encodes CASSETSGFGELFF.

V is TRBV5-1 and J is TRBJ2-7; D perhaps matches TRBD1 (5 bases). CDR3 length: 14 amino acids. Germline CDR1 is SGHRS and CDR2 is YFSETQ. Between the trimmed V and J ends, which lost 6 bases and 0 bases, there was a span of 13 bases. CDR3 residues: CASTKDTASYEQYF. The CDR3 nucleotides read TGCGCCAGCACCAAGGACACGGCCTCCTACGAGCAGTACTTC.

This clone appeared a single time. The gene calls are TRBV7-8 and TRBJ2-2; D may be TRBD1 (5 bases). Germline V gene data show CDR1 as SGHVS and CDR2 as FQNEAQ. The ends were cut back, 6 bases at V and 7 bases at J, with 15 bases in the middle. The CDR3 runs 14 residues. The chain's CDR3 is CASRPSGIGGELFF. The CDR3 DNA reads as TGTGCCAGCAGGCCATCAGGGATTGGCGGGGAGCTGTTTTTT. The complete variable domain, with remaining parts taken from reference TRBV7-8 and TRBJ2-2, reads GAGVSQSPRYKVAKRGQDVALRCDPISGHVSLFWYQQALGQGPEFLTYFQNEAQLDKSGLPSDRFFAERPEGSVSTLKIQRTQQEDSAVYLCASRPSGIGGELFFGEGSRLTVL.

This chain joins TRBV2 and TRBJ2-3, with a possible D match to TRBD2 (7 bases). Trimming took 4 bases from V and 3 from J, leaving 14 bases between them. CDR1 SNHLY and CDR2 FYNNEI come from the germline V gene. CDR3 size: 15 residues. The chain's CDR3 is CASSAQGGGTDTQYF. The CDR3 bases are TGTGCCAGCAGTGCACAAGGGGGGGGGACAGATACGCAGTATTTT.

This clone was picked up a small number of times. V is TRBV24-1 and J is TRBJ2-3; D is perhaps TRBD2 (5 bases). Trimming took 4 bases from V and 4 from J, leaving 26 bases between them. Germline CDR1 KGHDR, CDR2 SFDVKD. This CDR3 is 19 amino acids long. The chain's CDR3 is CATSEMAGGIHVGPDTQYF. DNA for the CDR3: TGTGCCACCAGTGAAATGGCGGGCGGCATACACGTCGGGCCAGATACGCAGTATTTT.

The chain combines TRBV7-2 with TRBJ1-5; a weak D match, TRBD1 (5 bases). Trimming shortened V by 4 bases and J by 1 base, and 14 bases separated the two germline ends. The CDR3 spans 16 residues. The germline CDR1 and CDR2 sequences are SGHTA and FQGNSA. The DNA for the CDR3 is TGTGCCAGCAGCTGGGGGGGGACTGTAAGCAATCAGCCCCAGCATTTT. Translating it yields CASSWGGTVSNQPQHF.

This clone has ten or more counts. This sequence joins TRBV5-6 and TRBJ2-5; 15 bases are shared with TRBD2. Germline-derived CDR1 and CDR2 are SGHDT and YYEEEE. CDR3 length: 18 amino acids. V lost 4 bases to trimming and J lost 4 bases; unmatched junction nucleotides: 11. In DNA, the CDR3 is TGTGCCAGCAGCCGCGGGACTAGCGGGAGGCGATTCGGAGAGACCCAGTACTTC. This encodes CASSRGTSGRRFGETQYF.

The chain uses TRBV9 and TRBJ1-4, with TRBD1 matching over 10 bases. CDR1 is SGDLS, CDR2 YYNGEE, per germline. The CDR3 covers 15 residues. V was clipped by 4 bases and J by 7 bases; unmatched bases: 7. The CDR3 coding sequence is TGTGCCAGCAGCCTCCGACAGGGGGCGAGTGAAAAACTGTTTTTT. Its protein product is CASSLRQGASEKLFF.

The V and J genes are TRBV7-2 and TRBJ1-4; 9 positions agree with TRBD1. Trimming at V came to 6 bases and at J to 10 bases, leaving 9 bases not matched to a gene. Looked up from germline, CDR1 is SGHTA and CDR2 is FQGNSA. This CDR3 has 14 amino acids. The CDR3 loop reads CASRPDRGGGKLFF. The CDR3 nucleotides read TGTGCCAGCAGACCGGACAGGGGCGGCGGAAAACTGTTTTTT. The whole variable domain, remainder taken from reference TRBV7-2 and TRBJ1-4, is GAGVSQSPSNKVTEKGKDVELRCDPISGHTALYWYRQSLGQGLEFLIYFQGNSAPDKSGLPSDRFSAERTGGSVSTLTIQRTQQEDSAVYLCASRPDRGGGKLFFGSGTQLSVL.

V is TRBV11-2 and J is TRBJ2-2; possible D gene TRBD1, 6 bases. Germline CDR1 is SGHAT and CDR2 is FQNNGV. The V end was cut by 5 bases, the J end by 13 bases, with 17 bases between. CDR3 length: 13 amino acids. The DNA of the CDR3 is TGTGCCAGCAGCCAGGGGATGGACCGGTTGCTGTTTTTT. Encoded protein: CASSQGMDRLLFF.

The CDR3 DNA is TGTGCCAGCTCACCTCCGGGAGGGGGAGGAGCTTTCTTT. Protein: CASSPPGGGGAFF. The V call is TRBV18, the J call TRBJ1-1, with D possibly matching TRBD1 (6 bases). The ends were cut back, 3 bases at V and 10 bases at J, with 15 bases in the middle. The CDR3 is 13 amino acids. Germline CDR1 reads KGHSH; CDR2 reads LQKENI. Using reference TRBV18 and TRBJ1-1 for the parts outside the CDR3, the full variable domain is NAGVMQNPRHLVRRRGQEARLRCSPMKGHSHVYWYRQLPEEGLKFMVYLQKENIIDESGMPKERFSAEFPKEGPSILRIQQVVRGDSAAYFCASSPPGGGGAFFGQGTRLTVV.

The chain has TRBV5-4 and TRBJ2-3; 11 nucleotides align to TRBD2. Germline CDR1 reads SGHNT; CDR2 reads YYREEE (reference sequence). This CDR3 contains 16 residues. J gave up 3 bases and V 1 base, and 4 bases lay outside the gene matches. In nucleotides, the CDR3 is TGTGCCAGCAGCTTGTTAATAGCGGGGGGGACAGATACGCAGTATTTT. As protein: CASSLLIAGGTDTQYF.